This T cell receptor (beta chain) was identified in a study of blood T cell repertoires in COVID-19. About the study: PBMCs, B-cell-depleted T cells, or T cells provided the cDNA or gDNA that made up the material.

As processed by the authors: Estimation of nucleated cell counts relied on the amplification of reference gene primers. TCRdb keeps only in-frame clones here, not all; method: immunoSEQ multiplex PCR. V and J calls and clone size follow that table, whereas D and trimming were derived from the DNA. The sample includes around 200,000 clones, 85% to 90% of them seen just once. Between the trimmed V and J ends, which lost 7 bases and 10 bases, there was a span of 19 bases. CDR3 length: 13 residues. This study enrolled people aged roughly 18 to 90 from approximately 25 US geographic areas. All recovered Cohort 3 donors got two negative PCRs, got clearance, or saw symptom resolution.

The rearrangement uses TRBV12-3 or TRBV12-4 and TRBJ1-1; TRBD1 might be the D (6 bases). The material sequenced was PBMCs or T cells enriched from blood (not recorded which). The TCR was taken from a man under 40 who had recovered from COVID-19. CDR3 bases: TGTGCCAGCAACCAGTTGGGGGCCGGGATAGCTTTCTTT. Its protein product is CASNQLGAGIAFF.